A selection of T cell receptor beta chains follows, all from one sample in a study of vaccination effects on CD4 cells after COVID-19. For these receptors, no antigen is known. Using immunoSEQ multiplex PCR, the repertoire was profiled, and TCRdb retains in-frame clones only, with some absent. Of approximately 78,000 clones in the sample, approximately 80% are singletons; the top ten hold approximately 1.2%. This material consisted of CD4+ T cells from PBMCs cultured with HCoV-229E spike peptides, taken after COVID-19 vaccination. Receptors were obtained from a human donor who received a COVID-19 vaccine. Each CDR3 is given with its conserved first and last residue. The D gene is left open where the match is weak.

D gene,V gene,CDR3 length,CDR3 protein
NA,TRBV5-1,18,CASSHSEGGGPRADTQYF
NA,TRBV18,13,CASSPGLGETQYF
NA,TRBV14,14,CASSQQGGNYGYTF
NA,TRBV3-1/TRBV3-2,14,CASSQGPPNTEAFF
TRBD2,TRBV28,15,CASSPQRGGTDTQYF
NA,TRBV7-3,15,CASSSGSPNTGELFF
NA,TRBV4-2,14,CASSQDHPSNIQYF
NA,TRBV18,13,CASSPGFPGELFF
NA,TRBV5-1,14,CASSRGTITDTQYF
TRBD1,TRBV6-2/TRBV6-3,15,CASSYPGQGHQPQHF
NA,TRBV7-2,18,CASSLAVFSVQDPDTQYF
TRBD2,TRBV6-4,15,CASSDSGLHTDTQYF
NA,TRBV14,15,CASSQVARAPYGYTF
NA,TRBV6-5,13,CASSQVVGSPLHF
NA,TRBV9,14,CASSVAPNQETQYF
TRBD1,TRBV19,18,CASKRTGTGGYSNQPQHF
TRBD1,TRBV18,14,CASFVSTGGYEQFF